This TCR beta chain was captured in a study of spatial heterogeneity in lung cancer. Trimming took 1 base from V and 6 from J; bases not matched to a gene: 3. The CDR3 has 15 residues. CDR1 LGHDT and CDR2 YNNKEL come from the germline V gene (reference sequence). Time point in this sample: blood at routine non-recurrence follow-up after resection. TCRdb fed the 5' RACE reads into MiXCR, producing one record per CDR3 protein. The table includes about 36,000 distinct CDR3 sequences, approximately 8% detected once. In its sample, this clonotype was seen many times. This material consisted of PBMCs, taken at follow-up. This sequence joins TRBV3-1 and TRBJ2-2; 9 nucleotides line up with TRBD1. This TCR was recovered from a male donor with early-stage non-small cell lung cancer. DNA for the CDR3: TGTGCCAGCAGCCAAGTACAGGGGGCCGCCGGGGAGCTGTTTTTT. Amino acid sequence: CASSQVQGAAGELFF.